The 32 T cell receptor beta chains below were found in one sample sequenced in a study of prognosis after radiotherapy for stage I lung cancer. Two-round multiplex PCR, the amplification method, yielded TCR beta CDR3 from genomic DNA. It was primers specific to each TRBV and TRBJ gene that first-round PCR used. TCRdb analysed the multiplex PCR reads with MiXCR anew, one entry per CDR3 protein. Of fewer than 65,000 distinct CDR3 sequences listed, roughly 36% are singletons. Sequenced material: PBMCs, taken before or after stereotactic body radiation therapy (not recorded which). The receptors originated from a donor at least 50 years old with non-small cell lung cancer.

This clonotype was seen at least ten times. V is TRBV12-5 and J is TRBJ1-2; D call uncertain. The CDR3 loop spans 12 amino acids. Deletions cut 7 bases from V and 8 bases from J, with 14 bases between. Germline lookup yields CDR1 LGHNT and CDR2 FRNRAP. The CDR3, as DNA: TGTGCTAGTGCCGATCGGGGTAGGGGCTACACCTTC. Translation gives CASADRGRGYTF.

On this clonotype: An end of the junction does not agree with germline; a read error may underlie this. This chain connects TRBV11-2 to TRBJ2-3, with a possible D match to TRBD2 (7 bases). The V gene's germline CDR1 is SGHAT and CDR2 FQNNGV. The CDR3 runs to 19 residues. Here the CDR3 DNA reads TGTGCCAGCAGCCGCCTACGGGGTATCGGGGGGCCTAGCACAGATACGCAGTACTTT. This encodes CASSRLRGIGGPSTDTQYF.

This clonotype was counted many times. The CDR3 loop reads CASSRVGGSKTGELFF. The CDR3 DNA follows: TGTGCCAGTAGTCGGGTAGGCGGGAGTAAAACCGGGGAGCTGTTTTTT. This sequence joins TRBV19 and TRBJ2-2; TRBD2 agrees at 7 bases. The CDR3 totals 16 residues. The germline V gene has CDR1 LNHDA and CDR2 SQIVND (reference sequence). The junction had 11 bases not matched to a gene; V was cut back by 5 bases and J by 5 bases.

With regard to this clonotype: Only one base separates this from a far larger clonotype, so it likely reflects a read error. J is TRBJ2-1 and V is TRBV12-3 or TRBV12-4; TRBD2 might be the D (5 bases). The CDR3 loop spans 13 amino acids. V was trimmed by 6 bases and J by 10 bases, leaving 16 bases between them. The CDR3 DNA follows: TGTGCCAGCAGCCCCTCCGGGATTCACGAGCAGTTCTTC. It yields the protein CASSPSGIHEQFF.

This clonotype appeared many times. V usage is TRBV2 and J usage is TRBJ2-7, with D possibly being TRBD1 (6 bases). CDR3 length: 13 residues. Germline loops: CDR1 SNHLY, CDR2 FYNNEI. V lost 11 bases and J 5 bases, leaving 19 bases between the germline ends. CDR3 DNA: TGTGCCCTCACCGGGCAGGGGAAACACGAGCAGTACTTC. It encodes CALTGQGKHEQYF.

At least ten counts were recorded for this clonotype. The V gene is TRBV30, the J gene TRBJ1-5, with D unresolved. The germline V and J ends were trimmed by 0 bases and 3 bases, with 9 bases remaining between them. Germline lookup yields CDR1 GTSNPN and CDR2 SVGIG (reference sequence). CDR3 length: 14 residues. CDR3 DNA: TGTGCCTGGAGTGTATCGCCTTACAATCAGCCCCAGCATTTT. Translation: CAWSVSPYNQPQHF.

At least ten counts were recorded for this clonotype. The chain has TRBV7-9 and TRBJ2-1; tentatively, D is TRBD1 or TRBD2 (5 bases each). The CDR3 totals 16 residues. The germline V and J ends were trimmed by 4 bases and 0 bases, with 13 bases remaining between them. Germline CDR1 reads SEHNR; CDR2 reads FQNEAQ (reference sequence). The CDR3 region is CASSSWGSSSYNEQFF. In DNA, the CDR3 is TGTGCCAGCAGCTCCTGGGGGAGTAGCTCCTACAATGAGCAGTTCTTC.

Concerning this clonotype itself: With only one base between it and a far larger clone, this is likely a read error. This rearrangement joins TRBV7-2 to TRBJ1-3; D call uncertain. Looked up from germline, CDR1 is SGHTA and CDR2 is FQGNSA. V lost 1 base, J lost 4 bases, and 11 bases lay in between. The CDR3 sequence is 15 residues long. The CDR3 sequence is CASSLVSREGNTIYF. In DNA, the CDR3 is TGTGCCAGCAGCTTAGTCAGCCGGGAAGGAAACACCATATATTTT.

About this clonotype: Since a much larger clone is just one base distant, this may be a read error. The genes are TRBV18 and TRBJ1-1; D is undetermined. The CDR3 spans 14 residues. Germline V gene data show CDR1 as KGHSH and CDR2 as LQKENI. V lost 10 bases and J 7 bases, leaving 22 bases between the germline ends. The CDR3 DNA reads TGTGCCACCTCCCCCTCGATGCGCGACAATGAAGCTTTCTTT. It specifies CATSPSMRDNEAFF.

This clonotype was recorded many times. V and J are TRBV5-1 and TRBJ2-6, with 12 positions matching TRBD2. This CDR3 has 18 residues. Germline lookup yields CDR1 SGHRS and CDR2 YFSETQ. Trimming cost V 4 bases and J 4 bases; bases outside gene matches: 9. CDR3 residues: CASSTGLAGGPGANVLTF. CDR3 nucleotides: TGCGCCAGCAGCACGGGGCTAGCGGGAGGGCCCGGGGCCAACGTCCTGACTTTC.

V and J are TRBV6-1 and TRBJ1-6; a possible D gene is TRBD1 (6 bases). The CDR3 is 13 residues long. CDR1 is MNHNS, CDR2 SASEGT, per germline. This chain's CDR3 is CVRGGRVNSPLHF. The CDR3 DNA reads as TGTGTCAGAGGGGGGAGGGTTAATTCACCCCTCCACTTT.

This clonotype came up many times. This chain connects TRBV6-1 to TRBJ2-2; TRBD2 agrees at 11 bases. The CDR3 has 14 residues. Germline CDR1 MNHNS, CDR2 SASEGT. Trimming took 10 bases from V and 6 from J; bases not matched to a gene: 7. CDR3 in DNA: TGTGCCACCATACTAGCGGGAGACGCCGGGGAGCTGTTTTTT. It encodes CATILAGDAGELFF.

This clonotype was counted at least ten times. This chain joins TRBV10-3 and TRBJ1-2; 8 nucleotides agree with TRBD1. J gave up 3 bases and V 6 bases, and 6 bases lay outside the gene matches. The CDR3 sequence is 14 residues long. The germline CDR1 and CDR2 sequences are ENHRY and SYGVKD. This chain's CDR3 is CAIRKQGDDYGYTF. CDR3 nucleotide sequence: TGTGCCATCAGGAAACAGGGGGACGACTATGGCTACACCTTC.

This clonotype was seen ten or more times. The chain uses TRBV20-1 and TRBJ2-3; 11 nucleotides agree with TRBD2. The CDR3 has 17 amino acids. The germline V gene encodes CDR1 DFQATT and CDR2 SNEGSKA (reference sequence). V gave up 6 bases and J gave up 1 base; unmatched junction bases: 12. Written as DNA, the CDR3 is TGCAGTGCCACCAGCCCCGGGACTAGCGGAGGCACAGATACGCAGTATTTT. Protein: CSATSPGTSGGTDTQYF.

About this clonotype itself: It may be a read error: a sequence one base away is much more abundant. The chain uses TRBV9 and TRBJ2-5; D is uncertain. From germline, CDR1 is SGDLS and CDR2 YYNGEE. With 4 bases removed from V and 4 bases from J, the gap between germline ends came to 14 bases. The CDR3 has 14 residues. The CDR3 sequence is CASSPKGAAETQYF. The CDR3 DNA reads TGTGCCAGCAGCCCCAAGGGCGCTGCAGAGACCCAGTACTTC.

About this clonotype itself: The junction does not match germline at one end; this may be a read error. Here the CDR3 reads CASRQTGGGQQTQYF. The CDR3 nucleotides are TGTGCCAGCAGACAAACAGGGGGTGGCCAACAGACCCAGTACTTC. The J gene is TRBJ2-5, the V gene TRBV27; 8 bases fit TRBD1. Germline CDR1 is MNHEY and CDR2 is SMNVEV (reference sequence). The CDR3 runs to 15 residues.

The sample holds many counts of this clonotype. V usage is TRBV9 and J usage is TRBJ2-2; D is unclear. The CDR3 has 13 amino acids. V was shortened by 3 bases and J by 4 bases, with 7 bases between the two germline ends. Germline CDR1 reads SGDLS; CDR2 reads YYNGEE. Written as DNA, the CDR3 is TGTGCCAGCAGCGCCGGTCCCACCGGGGAGCTGTTTTTT. Its protein product is CASSAGPTGELFF. Full variable domain (remainder filled in from reference TRBV9 and TRBJ2-2): DSGVTQTPKHLITATGQRVTLRCSPRSGDLSVYWYQQSLDQGLQFLIQYYNGEERAKGNILERFSAQQFPDLHSELNLSSLELGDSALYFCASSAGPTGELFFGEGSRLTVL.

In its sample, this clonotype ranks as medium-sized. The chain employs TRBV5-1 and TRBJ1-2; D call uncertain. Germline assignment: CDR1 SGHRS and CDR2 YFSETQ. The CDR3 is 12 residues long. Trimming pared 0 bases from V and 1 base from J, leaving 1 base between. The CDR3 coding sequence is TGCGCCAGCAGCTTGGTTAACTATGGCTACACCTTC. Translation gives CASSLVNYGYTF.

This clonotype was detected many times. V gene TRBV27 combines with J gene TRBJ1-1; no clear D gene. V lost 5 bases and J 6 bases, leaving 7 bases between the germline ends. CDR1 is MNHEY, CDR2 SMNVEV, per germline (reference sequence). The CDR3 runs to 11 residues. The CDR3 sequence: CASSNRAEAFF. CDR3 sequence (DNA): TGTGCCAGCAGTAACCGGGCTGAAGCTTTCTTT.

This clonotype was found many times. V and J are TRBV19 and TRBJ1-5, with TRBD1 identical over 7 bases. Unmatched junction bases numbered 9, after V lost 3 bases and J lost 7 bases. This CDR3 comprises 15 residues. Germline assignment: CDR1 LNHDA and CDR2 SQIVND (reference sequence). CDR3 nucleotides: TGTGCCAGTAGTATCATATCAGGGGGTGGCCAGCCCCAGCATTTT. Translation gives CASSIISGGGQPQHF.

This clonotype was recorded many times. The V and J genes are TRBV2 and TRBJ1-2, with D possibly TRBD1 on 5 matching bases. With 4 bases removed from V and 4 bases from J, the gap between germline ends came to 16 bases. The CDR3 extends over 15 amino acids. In germline, CDR1 is SNHLY, CDR2 FYNNEI. The CDR3 nucleotides read TGTGCCAGCAGTGTCGGGGGGGAGCTCTCCTATGGCTACACCTTC. This codes for CASSVGGELSYGYTF.

Many counts were recorded for this clonotype. V usage is TRBV29-1 and J usage is TRBJ1-2; no clear D gene. The germline CDR1 and CDR2 sequences are SQVTM and ANQGSEA. The CDR3 length is 13 residues. The germline V and J ends were trimmed by 6 bases and 0 bases, with 11 bases remaining between them. This CDR3 is CSVVVWANYGYTF. In DNA, the CDR3 is TGCAGCGTGGTGGTATGGGCTAACTATGGCTACACCTTC.

This clonotype was seen many times. The chain couples TRBV6-2 or TRBV6-3 to TRBJ1-5; possible D gene TRBD1, 5 bases. CDR3 length equals 16 residues. Germline V gives CDR1 MNHEY, CDR2 SVGEGT. V lost 6 bases, J lost 4 bases, and 19 bases lay in between. DNA of the CDR3: TGTGCCAGCAGGTCCCTCGTAGGGGCTAATAATCAGCCCCAGCATTTT. This sequence encodes CASRSLVGANNQPQHF.

In regard to this clonotype: Since a much larger clone is just one base distant, this may be a read error. The chain is built from TRBV19 and TRBJ2-1, with TRBD2 identical over 9 bases. J was trimmed by 4 bases and V by 4 bases; bases with no gene match: 5. The CDR3 spans 15 residues. The germline gives CDR1 LNHDA, CDR2 SQIVND (reference sequence). CDR3 in amino acids: CASSRLAVIYNEQFF. The CDR3 DNA is TGTGCCAGTAGTAGACTAGCGGTCATTTACAATGAGCAGTTCTTC.

This clonotype was seen at least ten times. V is TRBV11-2 and J is TRBJ2-3; TRBD1 agrees at 9 bases. Germline V gives CDR1 SGHAT, CDR2 FQNNGV. CDR3 length: 16 amino acids. After removal of 5 bases from V and 3 bases from J, the junction contained 9 bases not matched to a gene. The CDR3 region is CASSPETGGGTDTQYF. CDR3 DNA sequence: TGTGCCAGCAGCCCCGAAACAGGGGGCGGGACAGATACGCAGTATTTT. Full variable domain (outside the CDR3, taken from reference TRBV11-2 and TRBJ2-3): EAGVAQSPRYKIIEKRQSVAFWCNPISGHATLYWYQQILGQGPKLLIQFQNNGVVDDSQLPKDRFSAERLKGVDSTLKIQPAKLEDSAVYLCASSPETGGGTDTQYFGPGTRLTVL.

This clonotype was seen many times. This chain joins TRBV9 and TRBJ2-7, with D maybe TRBD2 (6 bases). The germline gives CDR1 SGDLS, CDR2 YYNGEE. The V end lost 0 bases, the J end lost 0 bases, and 7 bases lay between the germline ends. The length of the CDR3 is 14 residues. The CDR3 reads CASSVGGISYEQYF. CDR3 bases: TGTGCCAGCAGCGTAGGCGGGATCTCCTACGAGCAGTACTTC.

This clonotype was detected ten times or more. Here the CDR3 reads CSARGIAGGEQYF. The DNA for the CDR3 is TGCAGTGCTAGAGGAATAGCGGGAGGCGAGCAGTACTTC. V is TRBV20-1 and J is TRBJ2-7; TRBD2 agrees at 10 bases. The CDR3 is made up of 13 amino acids. The ends lost 1 base at V and 6 bases at J; junction bases unmatched: 3. Germline values: CDR1 DFQATT, CDR2 SNEGSKA (reference sequence).

This clonotype has at least ten counts. The chain carries TRBV19 and TRBJ1-1; 10 nucleotides agree with TRBD1. This CDR3 has 13 residues. The germline V gene has CDR1 LNHDA and CDR2 SQIVND (reference sequence). J was trimmed by 2 bases and V by 10 bases; bases with no gene match: 4. CDR3 DNA sequence: TGTGCCACAAGACAGGGGGCCAACACTGAAGCTTTCTTT. This codes for CATRQGANTEAFF.

Many counts were recorded for this clonotype. The genes are TRBV18 and TRBJ1-3, with 7 bases lining up with TRBD1. CDR1 and CDR2 (germline): KGHSH, LQKENI. The V segment lost 1 base and the J segment 0 bases; nucleotides outside the gene matches: 3. The CDR3 is 16 amino acids. In DNA, the CDR3 is TGTGCCAGCTCACCACAGGGGGCCTTCTCTGGAAACACCATATATTTT. Encoded protein: CASSPQGAFSGNTIYF.

This clonotype came up many times. The chain combines TRBV28 with TRBJ2-1, with TRBD2 identical over 9 bases. Germline-derived CDR1 and CDR2 are MDHEN and SYDVKM. V lost 5 bases to trimming and J lost 7 bases; unmatched junction nucleotides: 15. The CDR3 consists of 17 residues. CDR3: CASSRSSAGGVENEQFF. The CDR3 DNA sequence: TGTGCCAGCAGTAGGTCCAGCGCGGGAGGGGTAGAAAATGAGCAGTTCTTC.

This clonotype has ten or more counts. Just one base apart from a much larger clone, this may be a read error. As the CDR3 is not closed by the conserved phenylalanine or tryptophan, this likely results from a read error. The chain couples TRBV15 to TRBJ1-2; tentative D call: TRBD1 (5 bases). Germline V lookup: CDR1 LNHNV, CDR2 YYDKDF (reference sequence). V was trimmed by 8 bases and J by 6 bases, leaving 28 bases between them. The CDR3 runs 17 residues. The CDR3 DNA reads as TGTGCCACCGTCGCCGGGTTCAATACCAGGGACGTGAATGGCTACACCCTC. It encodes CATVAGFNTRDVNGYTL.

Regarding this clonotype: With a much larger clone just one base away, this may be a read error. V is TRBV12-3 or TRBV12-4 and J is TRBJ1-4; no definite D call. V was pared by 6 bases and J by 15 bases, with 17 bases between. This CDR3 has 12 residues. CDR3 in DNA: TGTGCCAGCAGCTCCGCGAACAATCTCTTGTTTTTT. It encodes CASSSANNLLFF.